A selection of T cell receptor beta chains follows, all from one sample in a study of CD8 T cells in Susac syndrome. TCRdb recomputed calls from the immunoSEQ multiplex PCR reads with MiXCR, one row per CDR3 protein. This sample has about 210,000 distinct CDR3 sequences, with about 95% found just once. Input material: CD4+ T cells from PBMCs. These receptors originate from a human donor with Susac syndrome. Both conserved end residues are part of each CDR3. A D gene is named only where the DNA matches it firmly. The size of a clone is reported for some rows only, either as once, few or many, or as a class for expanded clones.

V gene: TRBV9; J gene: TRBJ2-3; clone size: NA; D gene: TRBD2; CDR3 DNA: TGTGCCAGCGGTGGGGCCAGCGGGGCAGCAGATACGCAGTATTTT; CDR3 protein: CASGGASGAADTQYF
V gene: TRBV9; J gene: TRBJ1-4; clone size: NA; D gene: NA; CDR3 DNA: TGTGCCAGCAGCGCTTCAGGAAATGAAAAACTGTTTTTT; CDR3 protein: CASSASGNEKLFF
V gene: TRBV20-1; J gene: TRBJ2-5; clone size: NA; D gene: TRBD1; CDR3 DNA: TGCAGTGCCCTTCCACGGACAGGGGCGTTGGAGACCCAGTACTTC; CDR3 protein: CSALPRTGALETQYF
V gene: TRBV18; J gene: TRBJ1-2; clone size: NA; D gene: NA; CDR3 DNA: TGTGCCAGCTCACCATCGCCGGCCAGGGATAGCTATGGCTACACCTTC; CDR3 protein: CASSPSPARDSYGYTF
V gene: TRBV20-1; J gene: TRBJ2-1; clone size: NA; D gene: TRBD2; CDR3 DNA: TGCAGTGCTGCCTCTAGCGGGGGGGTGGGAAATGAGCAGTTCTTC; CDR3 protein: CSAASSGGVGNEQFF
V gene: TRBV19; J gene: TRBJ1-1; clone size: NA; D gene: NA; CDR3 DNA: TGTGCCAGTAGTCCTCGGACAGATATGAACACTGAAGCTTTCTTT; CDR3 protein: CASSPRTDMNTEAFF
V gene: TRBV12-3/TRBV12-4; J gene: TRBJ1-2; clone size: NA; D gene: NA; CDR3 DNA: TGTGCCAGCAGCATAACGGACGGCGACTATGGCTACACCTTC; CDR3 protein: CASSITDGDYGYTF
V gene: TRBV19; J gene: TRBJ2-7; clone size: NA; D gene: NA; CDR3 DNA: TGTGCCAGTAACGTAGGACCAGCCTCCGCTGAGCAGTACTTC; CDR3 protein: CASNVGPASAEQYF
V gene: TRBV3-1; J gene: TRBJ1-3; clone size: NA; D gene: NA; CDR3 DNA: TGTGCCAGCAGCCGACAGCGTGGAAACACCATATATTTT; CDR3 protein: CASSRQRGNTIYF
V gene: TRBV3-1; J gene: TRBJ2-1; clone size: NA; D gene: NA; CDR3 DNA: TGTGCCAGCAGCCAAATGGGAAGGCGTGGCGCACACAATGAGCAGTTCTTC; CDR3 protein: CASSQMGRRGAHNEQFF
V gene: TRBV20-1; J gene: TRBJ2-2; clone size: NA; D gene: TRBD1; CDR3 DNA: TGCAGTGCTGGGGGACGGACAGGGATCGGGGAGCTGTTTTTT; CDR3 protein: CSAGGRTGIGELFF
V gene: TRBV12-3/TRBV12-4; J gene: TRBJ2-5; clone size: few; D gene: NA; CDR3 DNA: TGTGCCAGCAGTTTAGGCGGCATCCAAGAGACCCAGTACTTC; CDR3 protein: CASSLGGIQETQYF
V gene: TRBV15; J gene: TRBJ2-7; clone size: NA; D gene: TRBD1; CDR3 DNA: TGTGCCACCAGCAGAGATGGCGACAGGGAATACGAGCAGTACTTC; CDR3 protein: CATSRDGDREYEQYF
V gene: TRBV12-3/TRBV12-4; J gene: TRBJ1-6; clone size: NA; D gene: NA; CDR3 DNA: TGTGCCAGCAGTTTAGAAGGCAGGGAAGGATCACCCCTCCACTTT; CDR3 protein: CASSLEGREGSPLHF
V gene: TRBV15; J gene: TRBJ1-5; clone size: NA; D gene: TRBD1; CDR3 DNA: TGTGCCACCAGCAGGACCGGGACAGGCAATCAGCCCCAGCATTTT; CDR3 protein: CATSRTGTGNQPQHF
V gene: TRBV4-3; J gene: TRBJ1-2; clone size: NA; D gene: TRBD1; CDR3 DNA: TGCGCCAGCAGCCAAGAGCCAGGGGGGCAGGACAACTATGGCTACACCTTC; CDR3 protein: CASSQEPGGQDNYGYTF
V gene: TRBV4-3; J gene: TRBJ2-1; clone size: once; D gene: NA; CDR3 DNA: TGCGCCAGCAGCCAAGATGCCATAAGGTCCTACTACAATGAGCAGTTCTTC; CDR3 protein: CASSQDAIRSYYNEQFF
V gene: TRBV4-1; J gene: TRBJ2-7; clone size: few; D gene: TRBD2; CDR3 DNA: TGCGCCAGCAGTCCCTGGGGGCTAGCGGGGCAGGGGGATTCGTACGAGCAGTACTTC; CDR3 protein: CASSPWGLAGQGDSYEQYF
V gene: TRBV25-1; J gene: TRBJ1-1; clone size: NA; D gene: NA; CDR3 DNA: TGTGCCAGCAGTGAAAGGGTCGGACGGCGGAACACTGAAGCTTTCTTT; CDR3 protein: CASSERVGRRNTEAFF
V gene: TRBV29-1; J gene: TRBJ2-3; clone size: NA; D gene: NA; CDR3 DNA: TGCAGCGTTGATGTGGGCACAGATACGCAGTATTTT; CDR3 protein: CSVDVGTDTQYF
V gene: TRBV12-3/TRBV12-4; J gene: TRBJ1-5; clone size: NA; D gene: NA; CDR3 DNA: TGTGCCAGCAGTTCCCTCGACATCGGAGGCAATCAGCCCCAGCATTTT; CDR3 protein: CASSSLDIGGNQPQHF
V gene: TRBV7-2; J gene: TRBJ2-5; clone size: NA; D gene: NA; CDR3 DNA: TGTGCCAGCAGTCCCGTCAGCGACCAAGAGACCCAGTACTTC; CDR3 protein: CASSPVSDQETQYF
V gene: TRBV4-3; J gene: TRBJ1-4; clone size: NA; D gene: TRBD1; CDR3 DNA: TGCGCCAGCAGCCTCCTCAGGGGGCCTAATGAAAAACTGTTTTTT; CDR3 protein: CASSLLRGPNEKLFF
V gene: TRBV27; J gene: TRBJ2-3; clone size: NA; D gene: NA; CDR3 DNA: TGTGCCAGCAGTTTAGGAGTGGGGGCCCTGGCAGATACGCAGTATTTT; CDR3 protein: CASSLGVGALADTQYF
V gene: TRBV20-1; J gene: TRBJ2-5; clone size: NA; D gene: NA; CDR3 DNA: TGCAGTGCTAGAGACCCCCCATTGGGGGCCCCCCAGTACCAAGAGACCCAGTACTTC; CDR3 protein: CSARDPPLGAPQYQETQYF
V gene: TRBV20-1; J gene: TRBJ2-5; clone size: NA; D gene: NA; CDR3 DNA: TGCAGTGCAACCGACATCCAAGAGACCCAGTACTTC; CDR3 protein: CSATDIQETQYF
V gene: TRBV20-1; J gene: TRBJ2-7; clone size: NA; D gene: TRBD1; CDR3 DNA: TGCAGTGCTGACGGGCGGCGACAGGGGAGGTCCTACGAGCAGTACTTC; CDR3 protein: CSADGRRQGRSYEQYF
V gene: TRBV7-8; J gene: TRBJ2-5; clone size: NA; D gene: TRBD1; CDR3 DNA: TGTGCCAGCAGCTTACCTGTCCCGGGACAGGAGTTGGGTAACTTC; CDR3 protein: CASSLPVPGQELGNF
V gene: TRBV27; J gene: TRBJ2-1; clone size: NA; D gene: TRBD1; CDR3 DNA: TGTGCCAGCAGTCTGGGACAGGGGTCGTACAATGAGCAGTTCTTC; CDR3 protein: CASSLGQGSYNEQFF
V gene: TRBV6-6; J gene: TRBJ1-2; clone size: NA; D gene: NA; CDR3 DNA: TGTGCCAGCAGTTACAGGGGAGATGGCTACACCTTC; CDR3 protein: CASSYRGDGYTF
V gene: TRBV20-1; J gene: TRBJ2-3; clone size: NA; D gene: NA; CDR3 DNA: TGCAGTGCTAGCCCGGGCCCCGGGGAGGCGCAGTATTTT; CDR3 protein: CSASPGPGEAQYF
V gene: TRBV4-2; J gene: TRBJ2-7; clone size: NA; D gene: NA; CDR3 DNA: TGTGCCAGCAGCCCCTCTGACAGGAACCTGAACGAGCAGTACTTC; CDR3 protein: CASSPSDRNLNEQYF
V gene: TRBV20-1; J gene: TRBJ1-3; clone size: NA; D gene: TRBD1; CDR3 DNA: TGCAGTGCCACTGGCAGGGGGCTAAACACCATATATTTT; CDR3 protein: CSATGRGLNTIYF
V gene: TRBV20-1; J gene: TRBJ1-2; clone size: NA; D gene: TRBD1; CDR3 DNA: TGCAGTGCTAGGTTGGGACAGGGAAAATATGGCTACACCTTC; CDR3 protein: CSARLGQGKYGYTF
V gene: TRBV2; J gene: TRBJ2-5; clone size: NA; D gene: TRBD1; CDR3 DNA: TGTGCCAGCAGATCTAAGGGACAGGGGACAGAGACCCAGTACTTC; CDR3 protein: CASRSKGQGTETQYF
V gene: TRBV27; J gene: TRBJ2-7; clone size: NA; D gene: TRBD1; CDR3 DNA: TGTGCCAGCAGTCCTAGACAGGGCGACGAGCAGTACTTC; CDR3 protein: CASSPRQGDEQYF
V gene: TRBV6-5; J gene: TRBJ2-7; clone size: NA; D gene: NA; CDR3 DNA: TGTGCCAGCAGTGTCGTGGGGGCAACCGAGCAGTACTTC; CDR3 protein: CASSVVGATEQYF
V gene: TRBV12-3/TRBV12-4; J gene: TRBJ2-3; clone size: NA; D gene: NA; CDR3 DNA: TGTGCCAGCAGTTTAGGACCCCCAACTAGCACAGATACGCAGTATTTT; CDR3 protein: CASSLGPPTSTDTQYF
V gene: TRBV20-1; J gene: TRBJ2-1; clone size: NA; D gene: NA; CDR3 DNA: TGCAGTCCTAAACCCCTGGCAGGCCCCTTTGCTACGAATGAGCAGTTCTTC; CDR3 protein: CSPKPLAGPFATNEQFF
V gene: TRBV2; J gene: TRBJ2-7; clone size: NA; D gene: NA; CDR3 DNA: TGTGCCAGCAGTGAGGGGGCGGCCTACGAGCAGTACTTC; CDR3 protein: CASSEGAAYEQYF
V gene: TRBV6-2/TRBV6-3; J gene: TRBJ1-1; clone size: NA; D gene: NA; CDR3 DNA: TGTGCCAGCGCCGAGGCCCGAGGTGGTACTGAAGCTTTCTTT; CDR3 protein: CASAEARGGTEAFF
V gene: TRBV4-2; J gene: TRBJ2-6; clone size: once; D gene: NA; CDR3 DNA: TGTGCCAGCAGCCAGGAGGCGACGGAGAGCTCTGGGGCCAACGTCCTGACTTTC; CDR3 protein: CASSQEATESSGANVLTF